A single sample is the source of the 7 T cell receptor beta chains below, sequenced in a study of neoadjuvant anti-PD-1 for oral cavity cancer. Produced via immunoSEQ multiplex PCR; TCRdb's table is partial and in-frame only. The sample has approximately 83,000 clones, around 80% seen once; the top ten hold around 3.1%. Specimen: PBMCs, collected before nivolumab (anti-PD-1) treatment. The receptor set was obtained from a person aged 40 to 85 with oral cavity squamous cell carcinoma.

The genes are TRBV4-1 and TRBJ1-2; 9 bases match TRBD1. V dropped 2 bases and J dropped 4; count of bases not matched to a gene: 14. The germline gives CDR1 MGHRA, CDR2 YSYEKL. This CDR3 has 18 amino acids. CDR3 in DNA: TGCGCCAGCAGCCAAAACCTCGGGACAGGGAAAGTCAGCTATGGCTACACCTTC. Translating it yields CASSQNLGTGKVSYGYTF.

Only one count was recorded for this clone. The chain joins TRBV19 to TRBJ2-7; TRBD2 agrees at 8 bases. From germline, CDR1 is LNHDA and CDR2 SQIVND (reference sequence). The CDR3 covers 15 residues. V shed 3 bases and J 7 bases; nucleotides not matched to a gene: 11. The CDR3 DNA reads as TGTGCCAGTAGTATGGCAGCCTCAGAGCGGGAGGAGCAGTACTTC. The encoded protein is CASSMAASEREEQYF.

The gene calls are TRBV6-6 and TRBJ1-2; D is unclear. CDR1 and CDR2 from the germline V gene are MNHNY and SVGAGI (reference sequence). Trimming shortened V by 5 bases and J by 7 bases, and 17 bases separated the two germline ends. The CDR3 is 14 residues long. In DNA form, the CDR3 reads TGTGCCAGCAGTGCCGTTAGGGAGGGAAGTGGCTACACCTTC. It translates to CASSAVREGSGYTF.

This chain's CDR3 is CASSDSEPRTNAAPQQFF. CDR3 DNA: TGTGCCAGCAGTGACTCCGAGCCCCGGACAAACGCGGCCCCGCAGCAGTTCTTC. The chain links TRBV2 to TRBJ2-1; tentatively, D is TRBD1 (5 bases). The CDR3 spans 18 residues. CDR1 and CDR2 from the germline V gene are SNHLY and FYNNEI. V was clipped by 3 bases and J by 11 bases, with 29 bases between them.

This chain links TRBV6-6 with TRBJ1-5; D gene ambiguous. This CDR3 region has 13 residues. Trimming left V 8 bases short and J 3 bases short, with 11 bases between. CDR1 is MNHNY and CDR2 is SVGAGI in the germline V gene (reference sequence). The CDR3 coding sequence is TGTGCCAGCTCGAGGGAGGACAATCAGCCCCAGCATTTT. Translating it yields CASSREDNQPQHF.

The chain uses TRBV11-2 and TRBJ1-1; 9 positions agree with TRBD1. Germline CDR1 reads SGHAT; CDR2 reads FQNNGV. The length of the CDR3 is 15 residues. V gave up 5 bases and J gave up 4 bases; unmatched junction bases: 8. The CDR3 reads CASSLQQGAGTEAFF. DNA of the CDR3: TGTGCCAGCAGCCTCCAACAGGGGGCGGGCACTGAAGCTTTCTTT.

This rearrangement joins TRBV27 to TRBJ2-3; no firm D call. Germline CDR1 is MNHEY and CDR2 is SMNVEV (reference sequence). The CDR3 has 15 amino acids. The V end was cut by 3 bases, the J end by 6 bases, with 16 bases between. CDR3 nucleotide sequence: TGTGCCAGCAGTTTCCTCGGAAAGATGGCCGATACGCAGTATTTT. It translates to CASSFLGKMADTQYF.